Described below is a single T cell receptor (beta chain) sequence and its context. What it recognizes is unknown. The CDR3 extends over 14 amino acids. CDR1 and CDR2 from the germline V gene are MNHEY and SVGAGI. The V and J ends lost 8 bases and 3 bases respectively, with 14 bases between them. This specimen comes from a study of T cell repertoires in cytomegalovirus infection. Study in general: Public TCR beta signature analysis indicated the presence of both CMV infection and matching HLA type.

MiXCR, applied by TCRdb to the reads, yields one record per CDR3 protein. This table holds a few hundred thousand distinct CDR3 sequences, more than 15% found once. Study conclusions and caveats: The study found HLA-C-restricted CMV-specific TCR beta clonotypes dominating the ex vivo response. Frequencies of public TCR beta families were cumulated, and this identified carriers of CMV plus the relevant HLA.

This TCR was sampled from a human donor in good health (CMV status not recorded). Some clones in this sample may be carry-over from other donors' samples. Sample: CD8+ T cells from PBMCs. The chain links TRBV6-5 to TRBJ2-1, with D perhaps matching TRBD2 (5 bases). CDR3 DNA sequence: TGTGCCAGCGGGAGCGGATTTTACTACAATGAGCAGTTCTTC. Its protein product is CASGSGFYYNEQFF.